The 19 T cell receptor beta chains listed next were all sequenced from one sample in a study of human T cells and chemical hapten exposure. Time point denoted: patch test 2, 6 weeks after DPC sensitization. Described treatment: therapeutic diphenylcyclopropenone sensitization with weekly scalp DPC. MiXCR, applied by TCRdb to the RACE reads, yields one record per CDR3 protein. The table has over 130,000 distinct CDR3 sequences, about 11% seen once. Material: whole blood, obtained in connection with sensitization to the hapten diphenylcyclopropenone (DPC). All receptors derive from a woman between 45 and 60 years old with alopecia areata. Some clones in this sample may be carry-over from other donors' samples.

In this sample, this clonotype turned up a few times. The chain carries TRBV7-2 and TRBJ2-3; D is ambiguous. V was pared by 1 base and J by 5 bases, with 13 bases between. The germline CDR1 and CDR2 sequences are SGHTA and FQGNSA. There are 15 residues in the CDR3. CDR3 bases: TGTGCCAGCAGCTTAGGTGGCTCGGTGAGAGATACGCAGTATTTT. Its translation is CASSLGGSVRDTQYF.

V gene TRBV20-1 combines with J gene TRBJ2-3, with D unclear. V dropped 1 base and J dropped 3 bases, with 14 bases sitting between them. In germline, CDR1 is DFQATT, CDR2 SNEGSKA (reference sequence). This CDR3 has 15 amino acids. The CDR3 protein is CSARGPPTGTDTQYF. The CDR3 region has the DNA TGCAGTGCTAGAGGACCCCCCACCGGGACAGATACGCAGTATTTT.

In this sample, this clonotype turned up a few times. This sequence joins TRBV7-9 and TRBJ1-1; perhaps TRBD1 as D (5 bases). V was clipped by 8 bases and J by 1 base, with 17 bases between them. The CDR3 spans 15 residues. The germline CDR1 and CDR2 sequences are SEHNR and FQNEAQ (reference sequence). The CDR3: CASLEGQTSNTEAFF. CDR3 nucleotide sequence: TGTGCCAGCTTGGAGGGGCAGACCTCGAACACTGAAGCTTTCTTT.

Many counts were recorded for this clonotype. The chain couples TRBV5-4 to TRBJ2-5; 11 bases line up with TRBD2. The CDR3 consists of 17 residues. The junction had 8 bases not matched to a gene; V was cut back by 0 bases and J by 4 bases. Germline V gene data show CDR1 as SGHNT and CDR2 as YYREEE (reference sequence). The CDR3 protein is CASSLDLVAGGRETQYF. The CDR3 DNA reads TGTGCCAGCAGCTTGGATCTAGTAGCGGGAGGGCGAGAGACCCAGTACTTC.

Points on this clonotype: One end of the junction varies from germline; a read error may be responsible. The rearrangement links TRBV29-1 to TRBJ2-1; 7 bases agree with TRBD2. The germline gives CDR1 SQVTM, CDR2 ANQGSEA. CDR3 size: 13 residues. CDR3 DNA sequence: TGCAGAGTTGACACTAGCGCCTACAATGAGCAGTTCTTC. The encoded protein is CRVDTSAYNEQFF.

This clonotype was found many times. CDR3 loop: CASRVTGEAMTPQHF. As DNA, the CDR3 is TGTGCCAGCAGGGTTACAGGGGAGGCCATGACGCCCCAGCATTTT. This rearrangement joins TRBV6-5 to TRBJ1-5; 7 bases are a match to TRBD1. This CDR3 spans 15 amino acids. Germline trimming cut 6 bases from V and 9 bases from J; bases unmatched to any gene: 14. CDR1 is MNHEY, CDR2 SVGAGI, per germline.

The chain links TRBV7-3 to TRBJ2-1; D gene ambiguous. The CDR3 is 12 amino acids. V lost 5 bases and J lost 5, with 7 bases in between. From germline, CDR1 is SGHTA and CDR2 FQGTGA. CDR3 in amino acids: CASSLRNNEQFF. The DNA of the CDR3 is TGTGCCAGCAGCCTCCGAAACAATGAGCAGTTCTTC.

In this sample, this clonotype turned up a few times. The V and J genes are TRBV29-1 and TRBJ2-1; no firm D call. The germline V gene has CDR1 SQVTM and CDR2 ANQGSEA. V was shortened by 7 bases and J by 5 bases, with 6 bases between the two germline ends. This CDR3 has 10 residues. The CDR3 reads CSALHNEQFF. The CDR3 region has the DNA TGCAGCGCATTACACAATGAGCAGTTCTTC.

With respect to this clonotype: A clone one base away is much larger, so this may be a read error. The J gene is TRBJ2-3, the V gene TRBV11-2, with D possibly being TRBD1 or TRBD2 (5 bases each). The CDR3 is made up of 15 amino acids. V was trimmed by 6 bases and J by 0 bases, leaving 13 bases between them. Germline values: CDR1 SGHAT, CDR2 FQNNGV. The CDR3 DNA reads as TGTGCCAGCAGTTCCCCGGGACCGAGCACAGATACGCAGTATTTT. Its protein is CASSSPGPSTDTQYF.

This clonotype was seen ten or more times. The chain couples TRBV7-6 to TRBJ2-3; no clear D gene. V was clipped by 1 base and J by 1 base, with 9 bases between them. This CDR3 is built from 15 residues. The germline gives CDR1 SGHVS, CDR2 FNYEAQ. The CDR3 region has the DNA TGTGCCAGCAGCTTAGGAGGAAGCGGCACAGATACGCAGTATTTT. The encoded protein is CASSLGGSGTDTQYF.

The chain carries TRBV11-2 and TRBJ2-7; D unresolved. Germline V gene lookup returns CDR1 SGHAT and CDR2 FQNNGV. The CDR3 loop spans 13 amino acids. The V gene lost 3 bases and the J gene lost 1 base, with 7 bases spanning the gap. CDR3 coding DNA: TGTGCCAGCAGCTTCCAGTTTTCCTACGAGCAGTACTTC. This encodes CASSFQFSYEQYF.

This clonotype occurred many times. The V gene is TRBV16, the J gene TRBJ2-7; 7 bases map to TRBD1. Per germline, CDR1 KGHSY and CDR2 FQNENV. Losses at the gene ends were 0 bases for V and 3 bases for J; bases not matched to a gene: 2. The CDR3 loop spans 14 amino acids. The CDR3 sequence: CASSQSTGRYEQYF. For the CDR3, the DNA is TGTGCCAGCAGCCAATCGACAGGGCGCTACGAGCAGTACTTC.

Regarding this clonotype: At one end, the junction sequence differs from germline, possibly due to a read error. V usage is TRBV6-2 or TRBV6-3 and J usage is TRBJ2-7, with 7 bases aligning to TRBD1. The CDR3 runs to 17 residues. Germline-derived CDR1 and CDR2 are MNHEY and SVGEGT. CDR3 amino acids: CASSYTPGQIPPYVQYF. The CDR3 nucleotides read TGTGCCAGCAGTTACACCCCGGGACAGATTCCCCCCTACGTGCAGTACTTC.

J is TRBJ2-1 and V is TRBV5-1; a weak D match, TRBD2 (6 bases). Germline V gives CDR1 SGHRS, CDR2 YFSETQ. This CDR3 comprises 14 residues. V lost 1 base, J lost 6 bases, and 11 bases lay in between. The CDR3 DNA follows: TGCGCCAGCAGCTTGAGTCTAGCGTCCAATGAGCAGTTCTTC. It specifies CASSLSLASNEQFF.

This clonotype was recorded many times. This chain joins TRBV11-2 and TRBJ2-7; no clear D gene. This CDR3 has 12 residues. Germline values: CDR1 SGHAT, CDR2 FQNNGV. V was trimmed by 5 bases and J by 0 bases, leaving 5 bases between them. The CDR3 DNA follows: TGTGCCAGCAGCGTTCTCTCCTACGAGCAGTACTTC. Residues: CASSVLSYEQYF. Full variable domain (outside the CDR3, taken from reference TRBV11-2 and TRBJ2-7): EAGVAQSPRYKIIEKRQSVAFWCNPISGHATLYWYQQILGQGPKLLIQFQNNGVVDDSQLPKDRFSAERLKGVDSTLKIQPAKLEDSAVYLCASSVLSYEQYFGPGTRLTVT.

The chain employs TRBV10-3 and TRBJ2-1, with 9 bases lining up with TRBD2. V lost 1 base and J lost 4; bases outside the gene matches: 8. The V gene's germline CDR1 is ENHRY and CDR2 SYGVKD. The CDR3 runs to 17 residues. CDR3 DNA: TGTGCCATCAGTGAGTTTGCGGGAGGGGTCGGGTACAATGAGCAGTTCTTC. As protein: CAISEFAGGVGYNEQFF.

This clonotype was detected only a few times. The CDR3 region is CSVGGQGSEQYF. CDR3 nucleotides: TGCAGCGTTGGGGGACAGGGGAGCGAGCAGTACTTC. The V call is TRBV29-1, the J call TRBJ2-7, with TRBD1 matching 10 bases. CDR3 length: 12 residues. Germline-derived CDR1 and CDR2 are SQVTM and ANQGSEA. V shed 4 bases and J 6 bases; nucleotides not matched to a gene: 3.

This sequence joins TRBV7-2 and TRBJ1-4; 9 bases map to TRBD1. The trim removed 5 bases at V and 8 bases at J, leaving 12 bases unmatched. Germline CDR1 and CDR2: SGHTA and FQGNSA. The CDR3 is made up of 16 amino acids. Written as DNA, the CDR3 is TGTGCCAGCAGCGTCGACAGGGGGGCAATAAGGGAAAAACTGTTTTTT. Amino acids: CASSVDRGAIREKLFF. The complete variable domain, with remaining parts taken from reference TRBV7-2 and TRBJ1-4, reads GAGVSQSPSNKVTEKGKDVELRCDPISGHTALYWYRQSLGQGLEFLIYFQGNSAPDKSGLPSDRFSAERTGGSVSTLTIQRTQQEDSAVYLCASSVDRGAIREKLFFGSGTQLSVL.

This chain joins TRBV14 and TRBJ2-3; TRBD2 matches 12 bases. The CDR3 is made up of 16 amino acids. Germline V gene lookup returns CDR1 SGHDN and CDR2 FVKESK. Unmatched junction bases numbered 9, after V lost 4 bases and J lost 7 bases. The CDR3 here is CASSPGTSGSLNTQYF. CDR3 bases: TGTGCCAGCAGCCCCGGGACTAGCGGGTCTTTAAATACGCAGTATTTT.